The present TCR beta chain was sequenced within a study of T cell responses to AZD1222 COVID-19 vaccine. Study at large: Both about-4-week and about-12-week second-dose recipients were combined.

Germline loops: CDR1 KGHSH, CDR2 LQKENI. V was trimmed by 2 bases and J by 4 bases, leaving 11 bases between them. The CDR3 is made up of 14 amino acids. Study-wide points: After the peak T cell response, and only then, were repertoires sampled.

Using immunoSEQ multiplex PCR, the repertoire was profiled, and TCRdb retains in-frame clones only, with some absent. This table has 150,000 to 200,000 clones, approximately 92% appearing once. Comments on this clone: What it binds is unknown.

V is TRBV18 and J is TRBJ1-1; D is unresolved. This sequence originates from an adult in good health. Sequencing was performed on peripheral blood, taken on day 0 of AZD1222 vaccination. CDR3 in amino acids: CASSPDAGSTEAFF. As DNA, the CDR3 is TGTGCCAGCTCACCAGATGCCGGCAGCACTGAAGCTTTCTTT.